This TCR beta chain was captured by sequencing in a study of cytomegalovirus exposure and HLA in healthy donors. Study-wide points: In terms of immune exposure information, only CMV serostatus was available.

The PCR employed 60 Vbeta primers together with 13 Jbeta primers. Data came from immunoSEQ multiplex PCR; TCRdb stores just in-frame clones and leaves some out. Of approximately 140,000 clones in the sample, roughly 75% are singletons; the top ten hold 2% to 2.5%. Germline CDR1 reads SGHDN; CDR2 reads FVKESK. V lost 1 base to trimming and J lost 5 bases, with 9 bases between them. The CDR3 contains 13 residues. Points on this clone: What it binds is unknown.

Source material: PBMCs. This TCR was sampled from a man aged 25 to 40 in good health and CMV-seronegative. This chain uses TRBV14 with TRBJ2-7, with D possibly TRBD1 on 5 matching bases. The CDR3 sequence is CASSQGQFNEQYF. In DNA form, the CDR3 reads TGTGCCAGCAGCCAAGGACAGTTCAACGAGCAGTACTTC.